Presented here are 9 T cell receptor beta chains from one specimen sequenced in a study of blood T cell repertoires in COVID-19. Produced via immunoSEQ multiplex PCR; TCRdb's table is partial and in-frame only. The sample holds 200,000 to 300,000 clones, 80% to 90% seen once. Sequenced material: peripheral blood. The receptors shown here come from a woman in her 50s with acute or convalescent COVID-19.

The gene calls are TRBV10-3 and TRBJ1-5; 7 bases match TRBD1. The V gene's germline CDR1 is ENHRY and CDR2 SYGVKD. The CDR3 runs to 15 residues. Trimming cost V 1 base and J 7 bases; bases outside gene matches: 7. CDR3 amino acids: CAISEWAGGGQPQHF. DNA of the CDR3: TGTGCCATCAGTGAGTGGGCAGGGGGTGGACAGCCCCAGCATTTT.

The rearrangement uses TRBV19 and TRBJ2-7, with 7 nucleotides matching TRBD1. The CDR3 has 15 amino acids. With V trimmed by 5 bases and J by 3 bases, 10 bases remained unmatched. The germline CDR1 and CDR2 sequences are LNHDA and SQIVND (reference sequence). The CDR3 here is CASSWPGQSFYEQYF. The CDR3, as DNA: TGTGCCAGTAGTTGGCCGGGACAGTCGTTCTACGAGCAGTACTTC.

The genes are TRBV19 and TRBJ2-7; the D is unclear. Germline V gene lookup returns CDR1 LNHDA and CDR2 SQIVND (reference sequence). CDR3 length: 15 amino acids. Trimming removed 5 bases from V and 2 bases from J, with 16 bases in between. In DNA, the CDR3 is TGTGCCAGTAGTCCCTCGGCGGTCATAACCTACGAGCAGTACTTC. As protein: CASSPSAVITYEQYF.

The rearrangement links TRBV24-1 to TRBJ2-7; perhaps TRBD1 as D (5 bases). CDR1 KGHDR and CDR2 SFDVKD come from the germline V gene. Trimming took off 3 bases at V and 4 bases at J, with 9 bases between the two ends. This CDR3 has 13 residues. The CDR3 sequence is CATSDHQGYEQYF. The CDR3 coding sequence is TGTGCCACCAGTGATCACCAGGGATACGAGCAGTACTTC.

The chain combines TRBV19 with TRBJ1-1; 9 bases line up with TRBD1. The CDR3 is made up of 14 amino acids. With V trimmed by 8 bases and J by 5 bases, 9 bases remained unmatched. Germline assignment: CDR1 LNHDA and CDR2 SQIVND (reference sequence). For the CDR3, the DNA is TGTGCCAGTTCCCTCGGGACAGGGTATACTGAAGCTTTCTTT. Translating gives CASSLGTGYTEAFF.

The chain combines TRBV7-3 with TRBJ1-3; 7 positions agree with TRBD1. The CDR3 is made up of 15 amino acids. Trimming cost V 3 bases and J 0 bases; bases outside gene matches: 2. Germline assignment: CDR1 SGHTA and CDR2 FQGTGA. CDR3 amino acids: CASSFGQASGNTIYF. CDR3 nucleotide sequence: TGTGCCAGCAGCTTTGGACAGGCCTCTGGAAACACCATATATTTT.

The CDR3 DNA reads as TGTGCCAGCAGCTTAGATGGCCGGGACAGGGGATACAATGAGCAGTTCTTC. Translating gives CASSLDGRDRGYNEQFF. The chain carries TRBV11-3 and TRBJ2-1, with 10 bases fitting TRBD1. V lost 0 bases to trimming and J lost 4 bases; unmatched junction nucleotides: 6. There are 17 residues in the CDR3. Germline-derived CDR1 and CDR2 are SGHNT and YENEEA.

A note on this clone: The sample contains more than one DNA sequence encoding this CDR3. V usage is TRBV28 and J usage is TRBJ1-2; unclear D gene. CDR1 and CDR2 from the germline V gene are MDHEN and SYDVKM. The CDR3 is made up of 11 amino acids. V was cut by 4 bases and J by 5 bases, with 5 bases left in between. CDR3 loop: CASSSSYGYTF. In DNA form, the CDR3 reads TGTGCCAGCAGTTCTAGTTATGGCTACACCTTC.

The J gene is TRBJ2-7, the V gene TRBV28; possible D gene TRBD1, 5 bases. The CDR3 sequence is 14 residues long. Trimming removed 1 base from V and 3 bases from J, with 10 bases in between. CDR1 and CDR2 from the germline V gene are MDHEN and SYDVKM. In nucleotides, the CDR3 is TGTGCCAGCAGTTTATTTGACAGAGACTACGAGCAGTACTTC. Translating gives CASSLFDRDYEQYF.